This T cell receptor beta chain was recorded in a study of T cell responses to AZD1222 COVID-19 vaccine. General observations from the study: Donors were mostly white British, more females; clonal diversity possibly underestimated. There were vaccine-associated CD4 TCRs across spike, dominant at 160-218 and 743-854. Recipients of AZD1222 seropositive at baseline numbered only five or six.

TCRdb keeps only in-frame clones here, not all; method: immunoSEQ multiplex PCR. The table has around 96,000 clones, about 88% seen once; the top ten hold approximately 2.8%. Per germline, CDR1 LGHNA and CDR2 YSLEER. CDR3 length: 13 amino acids. With V trimmed by 0 bases and J by 6 bases, 2 bases remained unmatched. A word on this clone: Its matching antigen is unknown.

V usage is TRBV4-3 and J usage is TRBJ2-7, with 7 bases that match TRBD1. The sequencing here drew on peripheral blood, taken on day 0 of AZD1222 vaccination. The receptor was derived from an adult in good health. In DNA, the CDR3 is TGCGCCAGCAGCCAAGAAGGGGGCGGCGAGCAGTACTTC. This encodes CASSQEGGGEQYF.